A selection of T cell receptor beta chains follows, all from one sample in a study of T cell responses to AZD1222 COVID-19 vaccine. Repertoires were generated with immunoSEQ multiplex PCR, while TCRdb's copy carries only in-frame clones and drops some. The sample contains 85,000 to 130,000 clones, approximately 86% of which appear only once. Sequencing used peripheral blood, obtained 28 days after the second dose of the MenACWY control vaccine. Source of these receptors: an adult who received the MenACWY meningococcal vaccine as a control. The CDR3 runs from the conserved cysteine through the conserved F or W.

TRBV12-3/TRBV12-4,CASSIQQTYGYTF
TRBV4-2,CASSQEGTEVSYEQYF
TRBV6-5,CASSYSTTRHYGYTF
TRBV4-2,CASSQTRGGSTDTQYF
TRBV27,CAISLGGANTEAFF
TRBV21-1,CASSNGSGDRGPLSTDTQYF
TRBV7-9,CASSLRGGPDEQYF
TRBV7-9,CASSLGQAREEKLFF
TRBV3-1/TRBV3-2,CASSQTQNTEAFF
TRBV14,CASSQFTLTSGYYNEQFF
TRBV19,CASSGAGGREKLFF
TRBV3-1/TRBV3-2,CASSQDFGGRTREETQYF
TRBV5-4,CASSLEVQGVGAPQYF
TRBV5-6,CASSFRFSDSPRWDTQYF
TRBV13,CASSLGLNGYTF
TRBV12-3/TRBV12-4,CASSLYNEQFF
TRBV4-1,CASSQDRDSRQFF
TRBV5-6,CASRPRGGNTEAFF
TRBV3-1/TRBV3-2,CASSQGGYEKLFF
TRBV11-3,CASSPQQGLEQYF
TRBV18,CASSPINTDTQYF
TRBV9,CASSVADTQYF
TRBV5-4,CASSGGSYGYTF
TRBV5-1,CASSPGQSTDTQYF
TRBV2,CASSDEHTEAFF
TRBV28,CASTFGDSPLHF
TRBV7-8,CASTPGRQGLSGNTIYF
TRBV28,CASSLTGDLYGYTF
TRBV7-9,CASSSEAGSLYNEQFF
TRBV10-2,CASKLTGGEREKLFF
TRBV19,CASTSGLAGGHNEQFF
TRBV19,CASSPGVMNTEAFF
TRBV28,CASSLLDRDNSPLHF
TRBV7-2,CASSTKAGGYSPLHF
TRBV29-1,CSVAMGNQPQHF
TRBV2,CASRKSATNEKLFF
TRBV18,CASSPPGTGESSPLHF
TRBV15,CATSTDRGSGNTIYF
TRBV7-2,CASSFGQARGTEAFF
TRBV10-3,CAISESPLYGYTF
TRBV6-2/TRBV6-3,CASSSRDRGETQYF
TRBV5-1,CASKSRTGMEETQYF
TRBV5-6,CASSPGTGPYEQYF
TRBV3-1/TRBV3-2,CASRDLNRTHTEAFF
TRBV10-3,CAISGQGEDIQYF
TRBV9,CASSDDPLGYGYTF
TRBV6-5,CASSRTGDRNQPQHF
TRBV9,CASSSRASNTEAFF
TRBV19,CASMGPYLNTEAFF
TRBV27,CASSPGGYEQYF
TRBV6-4,CASSDSASGGNEQFF